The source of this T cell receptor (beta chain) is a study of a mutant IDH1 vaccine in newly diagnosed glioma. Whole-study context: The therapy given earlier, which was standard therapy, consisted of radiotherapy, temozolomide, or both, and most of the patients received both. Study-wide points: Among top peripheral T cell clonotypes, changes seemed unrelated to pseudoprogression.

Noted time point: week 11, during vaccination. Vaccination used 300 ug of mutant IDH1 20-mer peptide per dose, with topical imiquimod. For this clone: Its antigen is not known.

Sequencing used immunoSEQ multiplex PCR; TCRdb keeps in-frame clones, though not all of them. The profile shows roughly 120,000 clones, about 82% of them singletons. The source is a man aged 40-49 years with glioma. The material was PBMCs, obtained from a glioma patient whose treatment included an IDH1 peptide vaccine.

The chain's CDR3 is CASSSLRTGAYEQYF. The CDR3 DNA reads as TGTGCCAGCAGCTCCCTTAGGACAGGGGCCTACGAGCAGTACTTC. This chain uses TRBV11-2 with TRBJ2-7, with TRBD1 identical over 9 bases. The CDR3 contains 15 residues. The trim removed 4 bases at V and 2 bases at J, leaving 6 bases unmatched. The germline CDR1 and CDR2 sequences are SGHAT and FQNNGV. The whole variable domain, filled in from reference TRBV11-2 and TRBJ2-7, reads EAGVAQSPRYKIIEKRQSVAFWCNPISGHATLYWYQQILGQGPKLLIQFQNNGVVDDSQLPKDRFSAERLKGVDSTLKIQPAKLEDSAVYLCASSSLRTGAYEQYFGPGTRLTVT.